These T cell receptor beta chains were read from a single sample in a study of spatial heterogeneity in lung cancer. Using its own MiXCR run on the 5' RACE reads, TCRdb lists one record per CDR3 protein. The sample has about 85,000 distinct CDR3 sequences, around 21% seen once. Sequenced here: PBMCs, sampled at surgery. These TCRs come from a male donor with early-stage non-small cell lung cancer. Each CDR3 is given with its conserved first and last residue. D genes are given only for firm matches. A row's size may be missing; if present it is once, few, many or a size class.

cdr3_nt cdr3_aa v_call clone_size cdr3_length d_call j_call
TGCAGTGCTAGAGGGGAGGTCGGTTTGGAGTACTTC CSARGEVGLEYF TRBV20-1 - 12 - TRBJ2-7
TGCAGTGCCACAAGAGGTTTTCGTGAGCAGTTCTTC CSATRGFREQFF TRBV20-1 - 12 - TRBJ2-1
TGTGCCAGCAGTTTATACGGCACGGTTCAGCCCCAGCATTTT CASSLYGTVQPQHF TRBV27 many 14 - TRBJ1-5
TGCGCCAGCAGCTTGGTCCCGGGAGCCCCCAACGAGCAGTACTTC CASSLVPGAPNEQYF TRBV5-1 - 15 - TRBJ2-7
TGCGCCAGCCAATTGTCAACGGGGTACAATGAGCAGTTCTTC CASQLSTGYNEQFF TRBV5-1 - 14 - TRBJ2-1
TGTGCCAGCTCACCAATGGGGCAGGTCCAAGAGACCCAGTACTTC CASSPMGQVQETQYF TRBV18 few 15 - TRBJ2-5
TGTGCCAGCAGTTTGTACACAACCTCCTACGAGCAGTACTTC CASSLYTTSYEQYF TRBV28 few 14 - TRBJ2-7
TGCGCCAGCAGCTTGGATAGCAGGGGTGAAGAGCAGTACTTC CASSLDSRGEEQYF TRBV5-1 few 14 - TRBJ2-7
TGTGCCAGCAGCTATCTAGCGGGAGGGCAAGAGACCCAGTACTTC CASSYLAGGQETQYF TRBV5-5 few 15 TRBD2 TRBJ2-5
TGCGCCAGCAGCCCCGGGGTGGTTGGAGTAGATACGCAGTATTTT CASSPGVVGVDTQYF TRBV5-1 few 15 - TRBJ2-3
TGTGCCATCAGTGAGTCGGTGGGTACGCAGTATTTT CAISESVGTQYF TRBV10-3 - 12 - TRBJ2-3
TGTGCCAGCAGCGTCGAGGGGATCAATCAGCCCCAGCATTTT CASSVEGINQPQHF TRBV9 - 14 - TRBJ1-5
TGTGCCAGCAGCTTCGGATGGACCCAGTACTTC CASSFGWTQYF TRBV7-2 many 11 - TRBJ2-5
TGTGCCAGCAGCGACAGGGGCGGAAATCAGCCCCAGCATTTT CASSDRGGNQPQHF TRBV7-6 few 14 TRBD1 TRBJ1-5
TGTGCCAGCGCCGGCAGGAACAATTCACCCCTCCACTTT CASAGRNNSPLHF TRBV12-3/TRBV12-4 - 13 - TRBJ1-6
TGCGCCAGCAGCTTGAGTGGCCGGGGGATAACTGAAGCTTTCTTT CASSLSGRGITEAFF TRBV5-1 - 15 - TRBJ1-1
TGTGCCAGCAGACCCAGGACAGGGTTGGACACCGGGGAGCTGTTTTTT CASRPRTGLDTGELFF TRBV7-9 many 16 TRBD1 TRBJ2-2
TGTGCCTGGAGTGGAGGTGATAATCAGCCCCAGCATTTT CAWSGGDNQPQHF TRBV30 few 13 - TRBJ1-5
TGCGCCAGTAAGGACAGTGTCAATAATTCACCCCTCCACTTT CASKDSVNNSPLHF TRBV4-1 - 14 - TRBJ1-6
TGTGCCAGCGGGGAGAGGTCCTATAATTCACCCCTCCACTTT CASGERSYNSPLHF TRBV27 - 14 - TRBJ1-6
TGTGCCAGCACCCCCGGCGTGAGTGGGGCCAACGTCCTGACTTTC CASTPGVSGANVLTF TRBV2 few 15 - TRBJ2-6
TGTGCCAGCAGACAAGGGCTGGGCACTGAAGCTTTCTTT CASRQGLGTEAFF TRBV11-1 few 13 - TRBJ1-1
TGTGCCAGCAGCTGGCGGGGGAACACAGATACGCAGTATTTT CASSWRGNTDTQYF TRBV7-2 few 14 TRBD2 TRBJ2-3
TGTGCCAGCTCACCACCGAAAGGGGAGTCAGGCTCAGATACGCAGTATTTT CASSPPKGESGSDTQYF TRBV18 many 17 - TRBJ2-3
TGTGCCAGCAGTTACGATACTGGGACAGGGGCCGAGGGGCCCCAGCATTTT CASSYDTGTGAEGPQHF TRBV6-6 - 17 TRBD1 TRBJ1-5
TGTGCCAGCAGCCCAGCGACTAGCGACACAGATACGCAGTATTTT CASSPATSDTDTQYF TRBV7-9 - 15 TRBD2 TRBJ2-3
TGTGCCAGCAGATTCTCCCAGGGCCCAGCGGCTGAAGCTTTCTTT CASRFSQGPAAEAFF TRBV27 - 15 - TRBJ1-1
TGTGCCAGCTCACCACCCGGGCTCCCCTACGAGCAGTACTTC CASSPPGLPYEQYF TRBV18 many 14 - TRBJ2-7
TGCAGCGTTGATACAGCCTCACCCTACGAGCAGTACTTC CSVDTASPYEQYF TRBV29-1 - 13 - TRBJ2-7
TGCGCCAGCAGCCAAGGAGGGGTCTACGAGCAGTACTTC CASSQGGVYEQYF TRBV5-1 few 13 - TRBJ2-7
TGCGCCAGCAGCTTGTGGGGGCGCGGGGACACTGAAGCTTTCTTT CASSLWGRGDTEAFF TRBV5-1 - 15 - TRBJ1-1
TGTGCCAGTAGTATCGGGGCGTTTAAAGGCTACACCTTC CASSIGAFKGYTF TRBV19 once 13 - TRBJ1-2